This T cell receptor (beta chain) was retrieved from a study of blood T cell repertoires in COVID-19. In the study overall: Either two negative PCRs, clearance, or symptom resolution qualified Cohort 3 donors as recovered.

The V and J ends lost 0 bases and 5 bases respectively, with 7 bases between them. The CDR3 runs to 12 residues. Per the germline V gene, CDR1 is GTSNPN and CDR2 is SVGIG (reference sequence). Libraries were prepared by immunoSEQ multiplex PCR; TCRdb keeps only in-frame clonotypes and omits some of them. The table has 330,000 or so clones, over 75% seen once; the top ten hold less than 2.5%. Sequences were obtained from PBMCs or T cells enriched from blood (not recorded which). The rearrangement links TRBV30 to TRBJ2-5; D is ambiguous. This sequence originates from a man aged 35-49 years in a cohort exposed to, infected with or recovered from COVID-19 (not recorded which). The CDR3 sequence: CAWSVFRETQYF. The DNA of the CDR3 is TGTGCCTGGAGTGTATTCAGGGAGACCCAGTACTTC.